This entry is about one T cell receptor (beta chain). This sample is drawn from a study of blood T cell repertoires in COVID-19. Sequencing was performed with immunoSEQ multiplex PCR; in TCRdb, only in-frame clones are kept and a portion is missing. The sample includes about 240,000 clones, approximately 86% of them seen just once. Germline lookup yields CDR1 LNHNV and CDR2 YYDKDF (reference sequence). V lost 1 base to trimming and J lost 0 bases; unmatched junction nucleotides: 6. The CDR3 covers 18 residues. This sequence joins TRBV15 and TRBJ2-6, with 7 bases fitting TRBD1. The receptor comes from a man aged 55 to 70 who had recovered from COVID-19. Sample: peripheral blood. This CDR3 reads CATSRGRTGASGANVLTF. The CDR3 DNA is TGTGCCACCAGCAGAGGAAGGACAGGAGCCTCTGGGGCCAACGTCCTGACTTTC.